Presented here are 6 T cell receptor beta chains from one specimen sequenced in a study of technical replicates of blood from a few donors. Repertoires were generated with immunoSEQ multiplex PCR, while TCRdb's copy carries only in-frame clones and drops some. The table lists about 72,000 clones, roughly 90% of them singletons. Specimen: T cells isolated from PBMCs. Source of these receptors: a human donor in good health.

This clone was counted once. Other DNA sequences in this specimen translate into the identical CDR3. The rearrangement uses TRBV6-6 and TRBJ2-1; 9 nucleotides align to TRBD2. This CDR3 is 15 amino acids long. V shed 7 bases and J 10 bases; nucleotides not matched to a gene: 14. Germline V gene sequence: CDR1 MNHNY, CDR2 SVGAGI (reference sequence). The CDR3: CASKILAGGPPEQFF. The CDR3 bases are TGTGCCAGCAAGATACTGGCGGGAGGGCCACCCGAGCAGTTCTTC.

The V and J genes are TRBV11-2 and TRBJ2-1, with 8 bases identical to TRBD2. The germline V gene encodes CDR1 SGHAT and CDR2 FQNNGV. The CDR3 contains 17 residues. Trimming cost V 1 base and J 7 bases; bases outside gene matches: 12. The CDR3 loop reads CASSLGYSGTELNEQFF. Written as DNA, the CDR3 is TGTGCCAGCAGCTTAGGATATAGCGGGACCGAGTTAAATGAGCAGTTCTTC.

This clone was seen just once. V is TRBV11-2 and J is TRBJ1-1; unclear D gene. Trimming pared 3 bases from V and 1 base from J, leaving 9 bases between. This CDR3 contains 14 residues. The germline V gene encodes CDR1 SGHAT and CDR2 FQNNGV. CDR3: CASSFSSWNTEAFF. The CDR3 DNA follows: TGTGCCAGCAGCTTTTCGAGTTGGAACACTGAAGCTTTCTTT.

The rearrangement joins TRBV19 to TRBJ2-4, with TRBD2 matching over 7 bases. Germline trimming cut 10 bases from V and 6 bases from J; bases unmatched to any gene: 12. The CDR3 sequence is 14 residues long. CDR1 and CDR2 from the germline V gene are LNHDA and SQIVND (reference sequence). CDR3 loop: CATSGRKLGNIQYF. The CDR3 DNA reads as TGTGCCACCTCCGGGAGGAAGCTTGGAAACATTCAGTACTTC.

The rearrangement joins TRBV7-9 to TRBJ1-1, with D possibly being TRBD1 (5 bases). The CDR3 contains 12 residues. CDR1 is SEHNR and CDR2 is FQNEAQ in the germline V gene (reference sequence). Deletions cut 3 bases from V and 7 bases from J, with 9 bases between. CDR3 residues: CASSFREGEAFF. The DNA for the CDR3 is TGTGCCAGCAGCTTCAGGGAGGGTGAAGCTTTCTTT.

The sample holds a few counts of this clone. The CDR3: CAWSVQGAEAFF. The CDR3 bases are TGTGCCTGGAGTGTACAGGGGGCGGAAGCTTTCTTT. J is TRBJ1-1 and V is TRBV30; 9 nucleotides line up with TRBD1. The J segment lost 8 bases and the V segment lost 0 bases, leaving 1 base of the junction unmatched. The CDR3 totals 12 residues. Germline V gives CDR1 GTSNPN, CDR2 SVGIG (reference sequence).